The 29 T cell receptor beta chains below were found in one sample sequenced in a study of T-cell memory formation after mild COVID-19. One entry per CDR3 protein, called by TCRdb with MiXCR from the 5' RACE reads. In the table there are around 320,000 distinct CDR3 sequences, 13% to 15% of which are singletons. The sample comprised PBMCs or a T cell subset sorted from them (not recorded which). The receptors shown here come from a man between 18 and 29 years old who had mild COVID-19 (a few samples of this study predate the infection). Cell type and time point are not known.

The rearrangement links TRBV7-2 to TRBJ1-2, with D possibly matching TRBD1 (6 bases). Trimming removed 0 bases from V and 0 bases from J, with 8 bases in between. Germline CDR1 and CDR2: SGHTA and FQGNSA. The CDR3 is 15 amino acids. The CDR3 DNA reads TGTGCCAGCAGCTTAGCGACAGGTTCTAACTATGGCTACACCTTC. It is translated as CASSLATGSNYGYTF.

V and J are TRBV21-1 and TRBJ1-5. TRBV21-1 is given as a pseudogene. The CDR3 extends over 12 amino acids. DNA for the CDR3: TGTGCCAGCAGCAAAAATCAGGTGCCCCAGCATTTT. This encodes CASSKNQVPQHF.

The J gene is TRBJ1-5, the V gene TRBV20-1; TRBD1 matches 8 bases. Germline V gene sequence: CDR1 DFQATT, CDR2 SNEGSKA (reference sequence). This CDR3 region has 19 residues. The V gene end was trimmed by 0 bases and the J gene end by 1 base; junction bases not matched to a gene: 14. The CDR3 reads CSARDPPRGPEGSNQPQHF. The CDR3 DNA is TGCAGTGCTAGAGATCCTCCCAGGGGGCCAGAGGGGAGCAATCAGCCCCAGCATTTT.

This clonotype was recorded at least ten times. The chain recombines TRBV19 with TRBJ1-1; D is uncertain. The CDR3 extends over 13 amino acids. Deletions cut 6 bases from V and 0 bases from J, with 8 bases between. The germline gives CDR1 LNHDA, CDR2 SQIVND (reference sequence). CDR3 in DNA: TGTGCCAGTAGCCCGGGCCTGAACACTGAAGCTTTCTTT. It specifies CASSPGLNTEAFF. The complete variable domain, with remaining parts taken from reference TRBV19 and TRBJ1-1, reads DGGITQSPKYLFRKEGQNVTLSCEQNLNHDAMYWYRQDPGQGLRLIYYSQIVNDFQKGDIAEGYSVSREKKESFPLTVTSAQKNPTAFYLCASSPGLNTEAFFGQGTRLTVV.

This clonotype was counted ten times or more. As DNA, the CDR3 is TGTGCCAGCAGCTTAGACAGGGGCATATATGGCTACACCTTC. Amino acids: CASSLDRGIYGYTF. The chain joins TRBV11-2 to TRBJ1-2; a weak D match, TRBD1 (6 bases). Germline values: CDR1 SGHAT, CDR2 FQNNGV. V was clipped by 0 bases and J by 5 bases, with 10 bases between them. CDR3 size: 14 residues.

This clonotype was counted at least ten times. This sequence joins TRBV7-2 and TRBJ2-3; D not resolved. Trimming left V 5 bases short and J 7 bases short, with 10 bases between. Germline-derived CDR1 and CDR2 are SGHTA and FQGNSA. This CDR3 spans 12 amino acids. This CDR3 is CASSISQYTQYF. CDR3 nucleotides: TGTGCCAGCAGCATTAGTCAATATACGCAGTATTTT.

This clonotype was found a few times. This chain joins TRBV6-5 and TRBJ2-2, with a weak D call TRBD2 (6 bases). Between the trimmed V and J ends, which lost 2 bases and 3 bases, there was a span of 7 bases. This CDR3 is 14 amino acids long. CDR1 is MNHEY, CDR2 SVGAGI, per germline. CDR3 amino acids: CASSYGGYTGELFF. CDR3 DNA: TGTGCCAGCAGTTACGGAGGGTACACCGGGGAGCTGTTTTTT.

The chain links TRBV2 to TRBJ2-7; D is undetermined. CDR1 SNHLY and CDR2 FYNNEI come from the germline V gene. This CDR3 is 12 amino acids long. V was pared by 8 bases and J by 4 bases, with 12 bases between. The CDR3 coding sequence is TGTGCCAGCCGGGCCCGGCCTTACGAGCAGTACTTC. Residues: CASRARPYEQYF.

The sample holds one count of this clonotype. The chain couples TRBV6-6 to TRBJ1-5; unclear D gene. The CDR3 totals 12 residues. V was clipped by 2 bases and J by 7 bases, with 6 bases between them. Germline V gene data show CDR1 as MNHNY and CDR2 as SVGAGI (reference sequence). The CDR3 loop reads CASSYGSQPQHF. The CDR3 DNA reads as TGTGCCAGCAGTTACGGAAGCCAGCCCCAGCATTTT.

This clonotype showed up just a few times. The rearrangement joins TRBV20-1 to TRBJ2-3; 12 bases are shared with TRBD2. The junction had 4 bases not matched to a gene; V was cut back by 5 bases and J by 1 base. Germline V gene data show CDR1 as DFQATT and CDR2 as SNEGSKA (reference sequence). This CDR3 is 15 amino acids long. CDR3: CSASPSGGGTDTQYF. For the CDR3, the DNA is TGCAGTGCTTCCCCTAGCGGGGGGGGCACAGATACGCAGTATTTT.

The chain links TRBV20-1 to TRBJ2-7, with D uncertain. The CDR3 totals 14 residues. The germline V gene encodes CDR1 DFQATT and CDR2 SNEGSKA (reference sequence). V lost 1 base, J lost 2 bases, and 12 bases lay in between. The CDR3 region is CSARGVAGTYEQYF. DNA of the CDR3: TGCAGTGCTAGAGGGGTCGCAGGAACCTACGAGCAGTACTTC.

The V and J genes are TRBV10-3 and TRBJ1-1; D remains ambiguous. Looked up from germline, CDR1 is ENHRY and CDR2 is SYGVKD. CDR3 length: 13 amino acids. Trimming removed 10 bases from V and 1 base from J, with 13 bases in between. The CDR3 sequence is CATGRKANTEAFF. The CDR3, as DNA: TGTGCCACTGGACGGAAAGCGAACACTGAAGCTTTCTTT.

J is TRBJ1-6 and V is TRBV12-3 or TRBV12-4, with D possibly TRBD1 on 5 matching bases. The CDR3 contains 14 residues. Trimming took off 2 bases at V and 4 bases at J, with 6 bases between the two ends. The CDR3 protein is CASSLRQYNSPLHF. The CDR3 coding sequence is TGTGCCAGCAGTTTAAGACAGTATAATTCACCCCTCCACTTT.

To note about this clonotype: At one end the junction does not follow the germline gene, possibly because of a read error. The rearrangement joins TRBV19 to TRBJ1-1, with D possibly matching TRBD1 (5 bases). Germline V CDR1 and CDR2: LNHDA, SQIVND (reference sequence). The CDR3 is 13 amino acids. The CDR3 DNA is TGTGCCAGTGGTATTGCGGGGGACACTGAAGCTTTCTTT. Its protein is CASGIAGDTEAFF.

The CDR3 loop is CASSATGTVSLVTDTQYF. The CDR3 DNA reads as TGTGCCAGCAGCGCCACCGGGACAGTATCTCTGGTCACAGATACGCAGTATTTT. This chain links TRBV9 with TRBJ2-3; 7 positions agree with TRBD1. CDR3 length: 18 amino acids. Germline V gene sequence: CDR1 SGDLS, CDR2 YYNGEE. The trim removed 3 bases at V and 2 bases at J, leaving 15 bases unmatched.

This clonotype occurred a few times. The rearrangement joins TRBV6-1 to TRBJ1-6; TRBD1 is a possible D gene (6 bases). Trimming pared 2 bases from V and 5 bases from J, leaving 19 bases between. The CDR3 covers 18 residues. CDR1 MNHNS and CDR2 SASEGT come from the germline V gene. CDR3 nucleotide sequence: TGTGCCAGCAGTGAATACAGGCAGGGGCTAAGGAATAATTCACCCCTCCACTTT. It codes for CASSEYRQGLRNNSPLHF.

This clonotype was detected ten times or more. The rearrangement uses TRBV11-2 and TRBJ2-7; 7 bases are shared with TRBD2. J was trimmed by 9 bases and V by 3 bases; bases with no gene match: 11. CDR1 and CDR2 (germline): SGHAT, FQNNGV. This CDR3 has 14 residues. The CDR3 DNA is TGTGCCAGCAGCTTCGGGGGGAGTTACTTCGGGCAGTACTTC. This sequence encodes CASSFGGSYFGQYF.

This clonotype came up many times. The junction does not match germline at one end; this may be a read error. J is TRBJ2-3 and V is TRBV11-2; D not certain. The CDR3 sequence is 14 residues long. Looked up from germline, CDR1 is SGHAT and CDR2 is FQNNGV. The CDR3 coding sequence is TGCGCCAGCAGCTTGGAGCCTAGCACAGATACGCAGTATTTT. Encoded protein: CASSLEPSTDTQYF.

The chain joins TRBV9 to TRBJ2-3, with D hard to call. The CDR3 is 14 amino acids. Trimming took 3 bases from V and 1 from J, leaving 9 bases between them. Germline-derived CDR1 and CDR2 are SGDLS and YYNGEE. CDR3 sequence (DNA): TGTGCCAGCAGCGGGGGATCGGGCACAGATACGCAGTATTTT. The encoded protein is CASSGGSGTDTQYF.

This clonotype was detected many times. The chain employs TRBV12-3 or TRBV12-4 and TRBJ1-1; 9 nucleotides line up with TRBD1. There are 14 residues in the CDR3. Unmatched junction bases numbered 6, after V lost 6 bases and J lost 4 bases. CDR3 coding DNA: TGTGCCAGCAGGTCACAGGGGGCGCCCACTGAAGCTTTCTTT. Translation gives CASRSQGAPTEAFF.

The chain couples TRBV7-9 to TRBJ1-1; no clear D gene. This CDR3 spans 16 amino acids. The V and J ends lost 1 base and 1 base respectively, with 13 bases between them. Germline CDR1 SEHNR, CDR2 FQNEAQ (reference sequence). The CDR3 loop is CASSLGGVPRNTEAFF. The CDR3, as DNA: TGTGCCAGCAGCTTAGGTGGGGTCCCACGGAACACTGAAGCTTTCTTT.

The CDR3 DNA is TGTGCCTGGAGTCCTACAGGGGGCGCACGGGGAGGCTACACCTTC. It codes for CAWSPTGGARGGYTF. V and J are TRBV30 and TRBJ1-2; 9 nucleotides match TRBD1. Trimming at V came to 2 bases and at J to 8 bases, leaving 12 bases not matched to a gene. Germline CDR1 reads GTSNPN; CDR2 reads SVGIG (reference sequence). The CDR3 is made up of 15 amino acids.

The J gene is TRBJ1-1, the V gene TRBV6-5; 7 bases fit TRBD1. Germline CDR1 is MNHEY and CDR2 is SVGAGI. CDR3 length: 14 residues. V was pared by 0 bases and J by 7 bases, with 5 bases of the junction left unmatched. The CDR3 sequence: CASSYSMGDSEAFF. The CDR3 DNA follows: TGTGCCAGCAGTTACTCGATGGGGGACAGTGAAGCTTTCTTT.

A few counts support this clonotype. The chain uses TRBV2 and TRBJ2-3; either TRBD1 or TRBD2 may fit D (5 bases each). Germline values: CDR1 SNHLY, CDR2 FYNNEI. The CDR3 length is 13 residues. V was trimmed by 3 bases and J by 2 bases, leaving 6 bases between them. The CDR3 DNA reads as TGTGCCAGCAGTGAGGGGGTCACAGATACGCAGTATTTT. This codes for CASSEGVTDTQYF.

The chain is built from TRBV7-2 and TRBJ1-5, with TRBD1 identical over 9 bases. V gave up 2 bases and J gave up 0 bases; unmatched junction bases: 11. CDR1 is SGHTA, CDR2 FQGNSA, per germline. The CDR3 is 19 amino acids. The CDR3: CASSLFHRTGVYSNQPQHF. The CDR3 bases are TGTGCCAGCAGCTTATTTCATAGGACAGGGGTATATAGCAATCAGCCCCAGCATTTT. The full variable domain, with the rest looked up from reference TRBV7-2 and TRBJ1-5, is GAGVSQSPSNKVTEKGKDVELRCDPISGHTALYWYRQSLGQGLEFLIYFQGNSAPDKSGLPSDRFSAERTGGSVSTLTIQRTQQEDSAVYLCASSLFHRTGVYSNQPQHFGDGTRLSIL.

V and J are TRBV24-1 and TRBJ2-5; TRBD2 matches at 7 bases. CDR1 is KGHDR, CDR2 SFDVKD, per germline. V trimming: 3 bases; J trimming: 5 bases; junction bases outside the gene matches: 11. The CDR3 has 16 amino acids. The CDR3: CATSDGAGWARETQYF. CDR3 DNA sequence: TGTGCCACCAGTGATGGAGCGGGATGGGCGCGGGAGACCCAGTACTTC.

This chain links TRBV6-5 with TRBJ1-5, with 10 bases aligning to TRBD1. Trimming took 6 bases from V and 2 from J; bases not matched to a gene: 16. This CDR3 is built from 19 residues. CDR1 and CDR2 from the germline V gene are MNHEY and SVGAGI. The CDR3 DNA reads TGTGCCAGCAGCCCTGAGTCCTGGACAGGGGGACTTGGCAATCAGCCCCAGCATTTT. Protein product: CASSPESWTGGLGNQPQHF.

This clonotype came up many times. The CDR3 nucleotides are TGTGCCAGCAGCCGAGATGACACGCGGGATGGCTACACCTTC. Translation gives CASSRDDTRDGYTF. The chain carries TRBV9 and TRBJ1-2; no firm D call. CDR3 size: 14 residues. Germline-derived CDR1 and CDR2 are SGDLS and YYNGEE. V was cut by 4 bases and J by 6 bases, with 16 bases left in between.

V and J are TRBV7-9 and TRBJ2-2; D is possibly TRBD2 (7 bases). The CDR3 runs to 17 residues. Per germline, CDR1 SEHNR and CDR2 FQNEAQ (reference sequence). V was cut by 5 bases and J by 4 bases, with 20 bases left in between. CDR3 region: CASSPTAGAFITGELFF. CDR3 coding DNA: TGTGCCAGCAGCCCAACCGCGGGGGCCTTCATCACCGGGGAGCTGTTTTTT.